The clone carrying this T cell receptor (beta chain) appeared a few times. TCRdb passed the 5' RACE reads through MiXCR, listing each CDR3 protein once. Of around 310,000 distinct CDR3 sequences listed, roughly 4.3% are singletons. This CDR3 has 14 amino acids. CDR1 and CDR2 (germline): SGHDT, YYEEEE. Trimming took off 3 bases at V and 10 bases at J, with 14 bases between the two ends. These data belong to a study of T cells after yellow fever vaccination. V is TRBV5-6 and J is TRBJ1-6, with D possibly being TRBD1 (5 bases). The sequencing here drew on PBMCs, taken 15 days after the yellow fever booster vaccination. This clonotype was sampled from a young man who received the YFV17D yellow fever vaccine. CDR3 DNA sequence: TGTGCCAGCAGCTGGGGGATCAGCGAGTCACCCCTCCACTTT. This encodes CASSWGISESPLHF.